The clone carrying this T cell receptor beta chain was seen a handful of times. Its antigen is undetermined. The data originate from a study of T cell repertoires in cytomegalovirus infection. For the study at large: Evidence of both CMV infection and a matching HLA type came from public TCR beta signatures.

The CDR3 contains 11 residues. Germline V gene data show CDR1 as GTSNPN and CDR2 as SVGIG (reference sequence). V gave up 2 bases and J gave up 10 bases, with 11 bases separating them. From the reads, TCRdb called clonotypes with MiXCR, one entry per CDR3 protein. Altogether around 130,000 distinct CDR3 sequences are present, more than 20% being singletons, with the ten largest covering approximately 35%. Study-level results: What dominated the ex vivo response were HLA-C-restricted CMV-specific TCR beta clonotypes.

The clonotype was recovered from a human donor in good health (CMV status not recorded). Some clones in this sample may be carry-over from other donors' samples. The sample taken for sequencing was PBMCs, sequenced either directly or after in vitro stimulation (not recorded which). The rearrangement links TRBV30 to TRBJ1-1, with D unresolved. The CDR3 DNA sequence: TGTGCCTGGAGTACGCTGTCCGGAGCTTTCTTT. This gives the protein CAWSTLSGAFF.